In its sample, the clone carrying this T cell receptor beta chain was seen once. The CDR3 sequence is 16 residues long. V shed 5 bases, J shed 7 bases, and the junction held 14 bases outside the gene matches. CDR1 and CDR2 (germline): LNHDA, SQIVND (reference sequence). This sample is part of a study of blood T cell repertoires in COVID-19. The overall study: Samples of COVID-19 (acute and convalescent) were obtained from the United States, Italy and Spain. Nucleic acid was either cDNA or gDNA, and it came from T cells, B-cell-depleted T cells, or PBMCs.

Original data processing: Scientists estimated how many nucleated cells there were by amplifying reference gene primers. Data came from immunoSEQ multiplex PCR; TCRdb stores just in-frame clones and leaves some out. That table is the source of V, J and clone size, and D and trimming were worked out from the DNA. The repertoire has approximately 260,000 clones, about 88% of them found once; the top ten carry under 2.5%. The sequencing input was peripheral blood. This chain connects TRBV19 to TRBJ1-5; 7 positions match TRBD1. The receptor was isolated from a woman aged 35 to 49 who had recovered from COVID-19. CDR3 in DNA: TGTGCCAGTAGTGCGACGGACAGGATGGCGCGCCAGCCCCAGCATTTT. Its translation: CASSATDRMARQPQHF.